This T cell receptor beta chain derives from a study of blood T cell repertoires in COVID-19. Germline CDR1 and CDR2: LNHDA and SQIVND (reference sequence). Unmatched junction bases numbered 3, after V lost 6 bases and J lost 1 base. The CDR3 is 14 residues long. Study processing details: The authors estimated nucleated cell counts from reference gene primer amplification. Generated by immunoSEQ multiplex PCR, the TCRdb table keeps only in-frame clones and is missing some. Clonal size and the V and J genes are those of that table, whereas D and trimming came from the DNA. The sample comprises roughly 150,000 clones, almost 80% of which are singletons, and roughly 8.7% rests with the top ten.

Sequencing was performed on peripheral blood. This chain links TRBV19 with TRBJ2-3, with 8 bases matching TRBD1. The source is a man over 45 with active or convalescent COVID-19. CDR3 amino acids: CASRPQGGTDTQYF. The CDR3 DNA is TGTGCCAGTAGGCCACAGGGGGGCACAGATACGCAGTATTTT.